This T cell receptor beta chain was sequenced during a study of CD8+ T cells in alopecia areata. Turning to the study itself: The drug, oral tofacitinib, was given to treated patients at 5 to 10 mg twice daily.

V was shortened by 4 bases and J by 5 bases, with 15 bases between the two germline ends. CDR1 and CDR2 from the germline V gene are SGDLS and YYNGEE. CDR3 size: 14 residues. General study points: Only a single nonresponder existed, so baseline CD8+ expansion links stay unclear.

The treatment is: oral pan-JAK inhibitor, 5-10 mg twice daily. Alopecia areata patients gave lesional scalp punch biopsies and peripheral blood samples. This clone was detected only a few times. Its antigen remains unknown. TCR sequencing used cDNA made by reverse transcription of extracted RNA. Clones were sequenced by immunoSEQ multiplex PCR, and TCRdb holds only the in-frame ones, with some missing. The sample records more than 150,000 clones, approximately 60% being singletons. The gene calls are TRBV9 and TRBJ2-5, with D possibly being TRBD1 (6 bases). This receptor was identified in a human donor with alopecia areata. The sample consisted of CD4+ T cells sorted from blood, taken at week 4, from a patient treated with tofacitinib. The CDR3 DNA reads TGTGCCAGCAGCCTTCAAGGGGGTGGGGAGACCCAGTACTTC. Protein product: CASSLQGGGETQYF.